This TCR beta chain originates from a study of blood T cell repertoires in COVID-19. Across the whole study: Sites in the United States, Italy and Spain provided acute and convalescent COVID-19 samples.

This table comes from immunoSEQ multiplex PCR, and its TCRdb copy is limited to in-frame clones, with some not included. Of 330,000 or so clones in the sample, over 85% are singletons; the top ten hold over 3.5%. The CDR3 length is 11 residues. Trimming cost V 7 bases and J 10 bases, with 10 bases left between them. CDR1 is MNHEY, CDR2 SVGAGI, per germline. This TCR was recovered from a woman aged 60-70 years with COVID-19, enrolled during active disease. The gene calls are TRBV6-5 and TRBJ1-4; D not certain. Specimen: peripheral blood. The CDR3 loop reads CASTGDIKLFF. The CDR3 nucleotides are TGTGCCAGCACCGGCGACATAAAACTGTTTTTT.